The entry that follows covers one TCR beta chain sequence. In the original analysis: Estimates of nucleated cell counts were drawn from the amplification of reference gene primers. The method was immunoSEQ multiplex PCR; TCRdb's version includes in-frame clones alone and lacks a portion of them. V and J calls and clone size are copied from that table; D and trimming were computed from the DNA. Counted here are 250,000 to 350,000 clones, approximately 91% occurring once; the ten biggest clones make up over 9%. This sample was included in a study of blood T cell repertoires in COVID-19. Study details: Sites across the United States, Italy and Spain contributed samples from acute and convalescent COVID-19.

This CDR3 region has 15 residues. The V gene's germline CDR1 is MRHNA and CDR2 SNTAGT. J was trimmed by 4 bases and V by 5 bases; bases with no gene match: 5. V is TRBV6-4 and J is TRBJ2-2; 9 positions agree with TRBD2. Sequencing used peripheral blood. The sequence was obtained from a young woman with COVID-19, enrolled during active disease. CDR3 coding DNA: TGTGCCAGCAGTCCAAGCGGGAGGTTCACCGGGGAGCTGTTTTTT. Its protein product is CASSPSGRFTGELFF.